The 27 T cell receptor beta chains in this list originate from one sample, sequenced in a study of T cell responses to AZD1222 COVID-19 vaccine. Generated by immunoSEQ multiplex PCR, the TCRdb table keeps only in-frame clones and is missing some. The table shows tens of thousands of clones, with roughly 92% occurring only once. The sequences come from peripheral blood, collected 28 days after the second AZD1222 dose. These receptors were obtained from an adult who received the AZD1222 COVID-19 vaccine.

The gene calls are TRBV5-1 and TRBJ2-1, with 7 bases fitting TRBD1. With 4 bases clipped from V and 8 bases from J, the junction kept 3 bases outside the gene matches. Germline CDR1 and CDR2: SGHRS and YFSETQ. The CDR3 runs 12 residues. This CDR3 is CASSIQGHEQFF. The CDR3 DNA reads TGCGCCAGCAGCATACAGGGGCATGAGCAGTTCTTC.

This clone was detected once. This chain links TRBV3-1 (or the pseudogene TRBV3-2) with TRBJ2-1; D is perhaps TRBD1 or TRBD2 (5 bases each). Per the germline V gene, CDR1 is LGHDT and CDR2 is YNNKEL (reference sequence). This CDR3 has 12 residues. Trimming removed 1 base at V and 12 bases at J, with 10 bases between. As DNA, the CDR3 is TGTGCCAGCAGCCAAGGTCCGGGGCCGCAGTTCTTC. It specifies CASSQGPGPQFF.

As concerns this clone: An end of the junction differs from the germline gene, which may be a read error. Additional DNA sequences in this sample encode the identical CDR3. The chain recombines TRBV13 with TRBJ1-2, with 7 bases lining up with TRBD1. The CDR3 spans 15 residues. CDR1 is PRHDT, CDR2 FYEKMQ, per germline (reference sequence). Here the CDR3 reads CASSLGSGGDYGYTF. The CDR3 DNA reads as TGTGCCAGCAGCCTAGGGTCAGGGGGAGACTATGGCTACACCTTC.

This clone was observed a handful of times. V and J are TRBV19 and TRBJ2-7, with TRBD2 as a possible D gene (6 bases). Trimming shortened V by 4 bases and J by 6 bases, and 16 bases separated the two germline ends. Germline V gene data show CDR1 as LNHDA and CDR2 as SQIVND (reference sequence). The CDR3 consists of 14 residues. The CDR3 coding sequence is TGTGCCAGTAGTAGGGGGGAAGAGGCAGCCGAGCAGTACTTC. Its protein product is CASSRGEEAAEQYF.

J is TRBJ1-2 and V is TRBV5-1, with D hard to call. V lost 5 bases, J lost 5 bases, and 16 bases lay in between. Germline CDR1 and CDR2: SGHRS and YFSETQ. This CDR3 is 14 amino acids long. CDR3 residues: CASSAIDNLYGYTF. The CDR3 DNA reads TGCGCCAGCAGTGCGATCGATAACCTTTATGGCTACACCTTC. The variable domain in full, with the rest retrieved from reference TRBV5-1 and TRBJ1-2, is KAGVTQTPRYLIKTRGQQVTLSCSPISGHRSVSWYQQTPGQGLQFLFEYFSETQRNKGNFPGRFSGRQFSNSRSEMNVSTLELGDSALYLCASSAIDNLYGYTFGSGTRLTVV.

V and J are TRBV7-8 and TRBJ1-3; D not resolved. The germline V and J ends were trimmed by 4 bases and 2 bases, with 0 bases remaining between them. The CDR3 is 11 amino acids. Germline V gene data show CDR1 as SGHVS and CDR2 as FQNEAQ. The CDR3 sequence: CASSSGNTIYF. CDR3 coding DNA: TGTGCCAGCAGCTCTGGAAACACCATATATTTT.

The chain couples TRBV6-5 to TRBJ2-1; 9 nucleotides match TRBD2. From germline, CDR1 is MNHEY and CDR2 SVGAGI. CDR3 length: 15 residues. V was clipped by 7 bases and J by 7 bases; unmatched bases: 11. CDR3 region: CASTLRGGRRNEQFF. The CDR3 region has the DNA TGTGCCAGCACCTTGCGGGGGGGCCGAAGGAATGAGCAGTTCTTC.

The sample holds one count of this clone. This chain links TRBV21-1 with TRBJ1-5. TRBV21-1 is assigned pseudogene status. The CDR3 has 16 residues. CDR3 in DNA: TGTGCCAGCAGTCCCCACGGGGGGGAAAGCAATCAGCCCCAGCATTTT. It yields the protein CASSPHGGESNQPQHF.

The gene calls are TRBV27 and TRBJ2-5, with D perhaps matching TRBD1 or TRBD2 (5 bases each). The germline V gene encodes CDR1 MNHEY and CDR2 SMNVEV (reference sequence). This CDR3 region has 14 residues. V shed 3 bases and J shed 1 base, with 9 bases lying between them. The CDR3 region has the DNA TGTGCCAGCAGTTTTGTGGGACCCCAAGAGACCCAGTACTTC. Translated, it gives CASSFVGPQETQYF.

V is TRBV2 and J is TRBJ2-3; 11 nucleotides line up with TRBD2. V dropped 8 bases and J dropped 2; count of bases not matched to a gene: 6. Germline V gene sequence: CDR1 SNHLY, CDR2 FYNNEI. This CDR3 comprises 15 residues. The CDR3 nucleotides read TGTGCCAGCTCTCTACTAGCGGGGGACACAGATACGCAGTATTTT. It specifies CASSLLAGDTDTQYF.

The J gene is TRBJ1-2, the V gene TRBV7-9; no clear D. This CDR3 comprises 13 residues. Trimming took off 4 bases at V and 5 bases at J, with 11 bases between the two ends. Germline-derived CDR1 and CDR2 are SEHNR and FQNEAQ (reference sequence). CDR3 loop: CASSWGPGYGYTF. The CDR3, as DNA: TGTGCCAGCAGCTGGGGTCCAGGATATGGCTACACCTTC.

The V and J genes are TRBV4-3 and TRBJ2-1; the D is unclear. The germline V gene has CDR1 LGHNA and CDR2 YSLEER. Trimming removed 2 bases at V and 9 bases at J, with 8 bases between. This CDR3 comprises 12 residues. The CDR3 is CASSQPASEQFF. CDR3 DNA sequence: TGCGCCAGCAGCCAACCAGCGAGTGAGCAGTTCTTC.

V is TRBV18 and J is TRBJ2-5; tentative D call: TRBD1 (5 bases). This CDR3 spans 14 amino acids. V lost 0 bases and J 4 bases, leaving 9 bases between the germline ends. The germline CDR1 and CDR2 sequences are KGHSH and LQKENI. The CDR3 nucleotides read TGTGCCAGCTCACCACCTCAGGGTGGAGAGACCCAGTACTTC. Translation gives CASSPPQGGETQYF. Supplemented by reference TRBV18 and TRBJ2-5, the full variable domain reads NAGVMQNPRHLVRRRGQEARLRCSPMKGHSHVYWYRQLPEEGLKFMVYLQKENIIDESGMPKERFSAEFPKEGPSILRIQQVVRGDSAAYFCASSPPQGGETQYFGPGTRLLVL.

The J gene is TRBJ1-1, the V gene TRBV30; tentatively, D is TRBD1 (5 bases). Germline V gene sequence: CDR1 GTSNPN, CDR2 SVGIG (reference sequence). The CDR3 is made up of 15 amino acids. Trimming left V 0 bases short and J 4 bases short, with 15 bases between. CDR3 protein: CAWSVPAGRGTEAFF. The CDR3 bases are TGTGCCTGGAGTGTACCGGCAGGGAGGGGCACTGAAGCTTTCTTT.

J is TRBJ2-7 and V is TRBV5-4; D might be TRBD1 (6 bases). This CDR3 contains 13 residues. The germline CDR1 and CDR2 sequences are SGHNT and YYREEE (reference sequence). V was shortened by 4 bases and J by 2 bases, with 10 bases between the two germline ends. CDR3 in DNA: TGTGCCAGCAGCCGCGACAGGACCTACGAGCAGTACTTC. Residues: CASSRDRTYEQYF.

The chain couples TRBV25-1 to TRBJ2-7; D unresolved. The CDR3 contains 10 residues. CDR1 MGHDK and CDR2 SYGVNS come from the germline V gene. The V end lost 5 bases, the J end lost 3 bases, and 2 bases lay between the germline ends. The CDR3 DNA is TGTGCCAGCAGTTTCTACGAGCAGTACTTC. Protein: CASSFYEQYF.

V usage is TRBV21-1 and J usage is TRBJ1-5. TRBV21-1 is reported as a pseudogene. The CDR3 loop spans 13 amino acids. Here the CDR3 reads CASLGMGTQPQHF. CDR3 coding DNA: TGTGCCAGCCTGGGCATGGGGACTCAGCCCCAGCATTTT.

The chain employs TRBV5-1 and TRBJ2-5; D not resolved. CDR3 size: 14 residues. Looked up from germline, CDR1 is SGHRS and CDR2 is YFSETQ. V lost 0 bases and J lost 5, with 11 bases in between. The CDR3 nucleotides read TGCGCCAGCAGCTTGGTGGGTCGTCGGGAGACCCAGTACTTC. This gives the protein CASSLVGRRETQYF. The full variable domain, its missing parts supplied by reference TRBV5-1 and TRBJ2-5, is KAGVTQTPRYLIKTRGQQVTLSCSPISGHRSVSWYQQTPGQGLQFLFEYFSETQRNKGNFPGRFSGRQFSNSRSEMNVSTLELGDSALYLCASSLVGRRETQYFGPGTRLLVL.

The gene calls are TRBV27 and TRBJ2-7, with 8 bases aligning to TRBD1. V lost 6 bases, J lost 2 bases, and 18 bases stayed unmatched. The germline CDR1 and CDR2 sequences are MNHEY and SMNVEV (reference sequence). The CDR3 length is 18 residues. The CDR3 sequence: CASSLGDTGGLYTYEQYF. CDR3 DNA sequence: TGTGCCAGCAGCTTAGGCGACACAGGGGGTTTATACACCTACGAGCAGTACTTC.

The chain combines TRBV28 with TRBJ2-3; tentative D call: TRBD2 (5 bases). The CDR3 spans 17 residues. V was pared by 3 bases and J by 2 bases, with 18 bases between. Per germline, CDR1 MDHEN and CDR2 SYDVKM. For the CDR3, the DNA is TGTGCCAGCAGTTTGCAACTGGGGAGCCTTACCACAGATACGCAGTATTTT. This sequence encodes CASSLQLGSLTTDTQYF.

V gene TRBV27 combines with J gene TRBJ1-4, with TRBD1 matching 10 bases. CDR3 size: 16 residues. From germline, CDR1 is MNHEY and CDR2 SMNVEV (reference sequence). V was pared by 4 bases and J by 7 bases, with 9 bases of the junction left unmatched. The CDR3 nucleotides read TGTGCCAGCAGTTCTAGCCTAGGGACAGGGGCTGAAAAACTGTTTTTT. Its translation is CASSSSLGTGAEKLFF.

The chain carries TRBV15 and TRBJ2-3; 10 bases are shared with TRBD2. CDR1 is LNHNV, CDR2 YYDKDF, per germline (reference sequence). Germline trimming cut 2 bases from V and 3 bases from J; bases unmatched to any gene: 8. The CDR3 length is 17 residues. CDR3 amino acids: CATSRSKTSGFTDTQYF. CDR3 in DNA: TGTGCCACCAGCAGAAGTAAGACTAGCGGGTTTACAGATACGCAGTATTTT.

The chain couples TRBV5-5 to TRBJ2-3, with D possibly TRBD2 on 6 matching bases. The V gene lost 6 bases and the J gene lost 6 bases, with 20 bases spanning the gap. This CDR3 region has 15 residues. Germline CDR1 SGHKS, CDR2 YYEKEE (reference sequence). CDR3 sequence (DNA): TGTGCCAGCAAGCCCCGGGGGTCAAGGTGGGATACGCAGTATTTT. It yields the protein CASKPRGSRWDTQYF. Together with reference TRBV5-5 and TRBJ2-3, the CDR3 gives the full variable domain: DAGVTQSPTHLIKTRGQQVTLRCSPISGHKSVSWYQQVLGQGPQFIFQYYEKEERGRGNFPDRFSARQFPNYSSELNVNALLLGDSALYLCASKPRGSRWDTQYFGPGTRLTVL.

The CDR3 is CASSAGRGDNSPLHF. DNA for the CDR3: TGTGCCAGTTCCGCAGGCCGGGGGGATAATTCACCCCTCCACTTT. The chain is built from TRBV19 and TRBJ1-6; D perhaps matches TRBD1 (5 bases). V shed 8 bases and J shed 5 bases, with 16 bases lying between them. The CDR3 has 15 amino acids. Looked up from germline, CDR1 is LNHDA and CDR2 is SQIVND (reference sequence). Together with reference TRBV19 and TRBJ1-6, the CDR3 gives the full variable domain: DGGITQSPKYLFRKEGQNVTLSCEQNLNHDAMYWYRQDPGQGLRLIYYSQIVNDFQKGDIAEGYSVSREKKESFPLTVTSAQKNPTAFYLCASSAGRGDNSPLHFGNGTRLTVT.

V gene TRBV12-3 or TRBV12-4 combines with J gene TRBJ2-1, with D maybe TRBD2 (6 bases). The CDR3 sequence is 13 residues long. Between the trimmed V and J ends, which lost 7 bases and 2 bases, there was a span of 9 bases. The CDR3: CASNPGAYNEQFF. DNA for the CDR3: TGTGCCAGCAACCCGGGGGCCTACAATGAGCAGTTCTTC.

The genes are TRBV5-4 and TRBJ1-2; 9 bases match TRBD1. From germline, CDR1 is SGHNT and CDR2 YYREEE (reference sequence). V was pared by 4 bases and J by 1 base, with 8 bases of the junction left unmatched. There are 16 residues in the CDR3. CDR3 DNA sequence: TGTGCCAGCAGCCCGGACAGGGGCTCACTTAACTATGGCTACACCTTC. Translating it yields CASSPDRGSLNYGYTF.

The genes are TRBV7-9 and TRBJ1-2; no clear D. Germline V gives CDR1 SEHNR, CDR2 FQNEAQ (reference sequence). Trimming pared 3 bases from V and 6 bases from J, leaving 14 bases between. The CDR3 length is 14 residues. CDR3 bases: TGTGCCAGCAGCTTCGGACGGATTTTGGATGGCTACACCTTC. Its translation: CASSFGRILDGYTF.